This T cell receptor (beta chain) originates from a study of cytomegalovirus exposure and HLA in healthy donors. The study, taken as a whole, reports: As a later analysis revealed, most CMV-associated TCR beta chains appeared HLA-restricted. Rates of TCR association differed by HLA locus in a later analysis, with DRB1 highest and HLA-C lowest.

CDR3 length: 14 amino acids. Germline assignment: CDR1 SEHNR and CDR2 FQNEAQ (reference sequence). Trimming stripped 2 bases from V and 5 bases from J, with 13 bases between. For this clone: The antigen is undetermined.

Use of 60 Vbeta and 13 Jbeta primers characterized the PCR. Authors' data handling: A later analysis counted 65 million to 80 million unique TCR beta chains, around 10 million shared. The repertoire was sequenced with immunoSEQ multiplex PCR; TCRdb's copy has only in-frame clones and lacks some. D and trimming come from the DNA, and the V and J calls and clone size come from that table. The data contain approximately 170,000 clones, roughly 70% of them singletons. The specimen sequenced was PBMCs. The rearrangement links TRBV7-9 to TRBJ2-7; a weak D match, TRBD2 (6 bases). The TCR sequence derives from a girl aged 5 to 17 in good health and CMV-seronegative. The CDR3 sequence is CASSLLREPNEQYF. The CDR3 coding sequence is TGTGCCAGCAGCTTACTCCGGGAGCCGAACGAGCAGTACTTC. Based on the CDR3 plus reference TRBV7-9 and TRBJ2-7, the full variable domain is DTGVSQNPRHKITKRGQNVTFRCDPISEHNRLYWYRQTLGQGPEFLTYFQNEAQLEKSRLLSDRFSAERPKGSFSTLEIQRTEQGDSAMYLCASSLLREPNEQYFGPGTRLTVT.